The next 28 T cell receptor beta chains were all read from a single sample in a study of blood T cell repertoires in COVID-19. Libraries were prepared by immunoSEQ multiplex PCR; TCRdb keeps only in-frame clonotypes and omits some of them. The sample records fewer than 120,000 clones, nearly 80% being singletons. Sequencing input: peripheral blood. These TCRs come from an elderly woman with active or convalescent COVID-19.

V usage is TRBV7-9 and J usage is TRBJ2-7; 12 bases fit TRBD2. The CDR3 is 15 amino acids. V lost 5 bases and J lost 6; bases outside the gene matches: 8. Germline CDR1 reads SEHNR; CDR2 reads FQNEAQ (reference sequence). The CDR3 is CASSPRLAGEFEQYF. Written as DNA, the CDR3 is TGTGCCAGCAGCCCAAGACTAGCGGGAGAGTTCGAGCAGTACTTC.

The chain carries TRBV19 and TRBJ1-1; the D gene is possibly TRBD1 (5 bases). CDR1 is LNHDA and CDR2 is SQIVND in the germline V gene (reference sequence). The CDR3 is 16 residues long. The ends were cut back, 3 bases at V and 5 bases at J, with 19 bases in the middle. CDR3 sequence: CASSMDTTYESTEAFF. The CDR3 nucleotides are TGTGCCAGTAGTATGGACACCACATACGAAAGTACTGAAGCTTTCTTT.

In DNA, the CDR3 is TGCGCCAGCAGCACGCGGACAGGGGGTGGGGAGACCCAGTACTTC. Translation: CASSTRTGGGETQYF. The rearrangement uses TRBV5-1 and TRBJ2-5; TRBD1 matches 10 bases. The CDR3 has 15 residues. The trim removed 4 bases at V and 5 bases at J, leaving 8 bases unmatched. The germline V gene has CDR1 SGHRS and CDR2 YFSETQ.

The chain has TRBV29-1 and TRBJ1-2; no clear D. This CDR3 contains 13 residues. Germline V lookup: CDR1 SQVTM, CDR2 ANQGSEA. V was cut by 7 bases and J by 0 bases, with 12 bases left in between. The DNA for the CDR3 is TGCAGCGACACACAGACGGCTAACTATGGCTACACCTTC. Its translation is CSDTQTANYGYTF.

Only a few counts were recorded for this clone. The chain recombines TRBV7-9 with TRBJ1-5, with D perhaps matching TRBD1 (5 bases). Between the trimmed V and J ends, which lost 8 bases and 2 bases, there was a span of 10 bases. The CDR3 is 13 residues long. Germline V gene data show CDR1 as SEHNR and CDR2 as FQNEAQ (reference sequence). The CDR3 protein is CASASGGNQPQHF. CDR3 in DNA: TGTGCCAGCGCCTCGGGGGGCAATCAGCCCCAGCATTTT.

This clone has more than one count but fewer than ten. This chain links TRBV5-1 with TRBJ2-7; D is possibly TRBD2 (6 bases). Germline CDR1 and CDR2: SGHRS and YFSETQ. V lost 4 bases, J lost 2 bases, and 10 bases lay in between. The CDR3 totals 13 residues. CDR3 nucleotide sequence: TGCGCCAGCAGCCCGGGGACTGCCTACGAGCAGTACTTC. Protein product: CASSPGTAYEQYF.

This chain uses TRBV7-2 with TRBJ2-7; tentative D call: TRBD2 (5 bases). Germline V gives CDR1 SGHTA, CDR2 FQGNSA. V lost 6 bases, J lost 0 bases, and 12 bases lay in between. The CDR3 extends over 14 amino acids. CDR3 DNA: TGTGCCAGCAGACGAGGACTGGCCTCCTACGAGCAGTACTTC. Its translation: CASRRGLASYEQYF.

The chain uses TRBV7-9 and TRBJ2-1, with 11 positions matching TRBD2. J was trimmed by 14 bases and V by 4 bases; bases with no gene match: 7. The CDR3 covers 13 residues. The germline CDR1 and CDR2 sequences are SEHNR and FQNEAQ (reference sequence). In DNA, the CDR3 is TGTGCCAGCAGCTCACGGACTAGCGGGTTTAAGTTCTTC. Protein: CASSSRTSGFKFF.

In DNA, the CDR3 is TGCGCCAGCAGTCCAATTAGAGGGACAGATCCCTACGAGCAGTACTTC. This codes for CASSPIRGTDPYEQYF. The rearrangement joins TRBV23-1 to TRBJ2-7; TRBD1 agrees at 7 bases. TRBV23-1 is identified as an open reading frame with a role that is uncertain. CDR3 length: 16 amino acids. V gave up 4 bases and J gave up 2 bases; unmatched junction bases: 11.

This chain connects TRBV18 to TRBJ1-3; D possibly corresponds to TRBD1 (6 bases). The CDR3 contains 15 residues. V was shortened by 4 bases and J by 0 bases, with 10 bases between the two germline ends. CDR1 is KGHSH and CDR2 is LQKENI in the germline V gene. DNA for the CDR3: TGTGCCAGCTCACGGGGACAAGTCTCTGGAAACACCATATATTTT. Translated: CASSRGQVSGNTIYF.

The chain joins TRBV5-4 to TRBJ2-3; 13 nucleotides line up with TRBD2. V shed 6 bases, J shed 4 bases, and the junction held 2 bases outside the gene matches. The CDR3 has 14 residues. CDR1 and CDR2 (germline): SGHNT, YYREEE (reference sequence). CDR3 residues: CASKLAGGADTQYF. The CDR3 nucleotides are TGTGCCAGCAAACTAGCGGGAGGGGCAGATACGCAGTATTTT.

The chain joins TRBV5-4 to TRBJ1-1; no definite D call. The V gene lost 1 base and the J gene lost 3 bases, with 13 bases spanning the gap. The CDR3 is made up of 15 amino acids. Germline assignment: CDR1 SGHNT and CDR2 YYREEE (reference sequence). The CDR3 sequence: CASSLTLSGYTEAFF. The CDR3 DNA reads TGTGCCAGCAGCTTGACCCTCTCGGGATACACTGAAGCTTTCTTT.

This clone has just a few counts. V usage is TRBV2 and J usage is TRBJ1-3; 11 positions match TRBD1. Germline trimming cut 4 bases from V and 2 bases from J; bases unmatched to any gene: 4. The CDR3 runs 16 residues. The V gene's germline CDR1 is SNHLY and CDR2 FYNNEI. As DNA, the CDR3 is TGTGCCAGCAGTGGTACGGGACAGGGGGCTGGAAACACCATATATTTT. Its protein product is CASSGTGQGAGNTIYF.

The J gene is TRBJ2-7, the V gene TRBV5-4; TRBD2 matches 8 bases. CDR3 length: 16 residues. The trim removed 0 bases at V and 2 bases at J, leaving 7 bases unmatched. Germline CDR1 is SGHNT and CDR2 is YYREEE (reference sequence). CDR3 loop: CASSLGGGRSPYEQYF. CDR3 in DNA: TGTGCCAGCAGCTTGGGGGGCGGGAGGTCCCCCTACGAGCAGTACTTC.

This clone was seen a handful of times. The gene calls are TRBV2 and TRBJ2-1; 10 bases fit TRBD2. V gave up 6 bases and J gave up 0 bases; unmatched junction bases: 5. The V gene's germline CDR1 is SNHLY and CDR2 FYNNEI. The CDR3 consists of 16 residues. CDR3 coding DNA: TGTGCCAGCAGGGCAGCGGGAGGGCTCTCCTACAATGAGCAGTTCTTC. Amino acid sequence: CASRAAGGLSYNEQFF.

The gene calls are TRBV7-2 and TRBJ2-7; 7 nucleotides agree with TRBD1. Trimming at V came to 5 bases and at J to 0 bases, leaving 1 base not matched to a gene. Germline CDR1 SGHTA, CDR2 FQGNSA. The CDR3 has 13 residues. The CDR3 region has the DNA TGTGCCAGCAGCCGACAGGGCTCCTACGAGCAGTACTTC. It specifies CASSRQGSYEQYF.

This chain connects TRBV30 to TRBJ2-2, with TRBD2 matching 8 bases. This CDR3 comprises 15 residues. V was clipped by 0 bases and J by 6 bases; unmatched bases: 6. Germline V CDR1 and CDR2: GTSNPN, SVGIG (reference sequence). The CDR3 loop is CAWSVGSGNAGELFF. As DNA, the CDR3 is TGTGCCTGGAGTGTTGGTAGCGGGAATGCCGGGGAGCTGTTTTTT. The complete variable domain, with remaining parts taken from reference TRBV30 and TRBJ2-2, reads SQTIHQWPATLVQPVGSPLSLECTVEGTSNPNLYWYRQAAGRGLQLLFYSVGIGQISSEVPQNLSASRPQDRQFILSSKKLLLSDSGFYLCAWSVGSGNAGELFFGEGSRLTVL.

The chain couples TRBV9 to TRBJ2-3; 10 bases match TRBD2. V lost 4 bases to trimming and J lost 4 bases; unmatched junction nucleotides: 6. In germline, CDR1 is SGDLS, CDR2 YYNGEE. The CDR3 extends over 15 amino acids. This CDR3 is CASSPLAGLSDTQYF. DNA for the CDR3: TGTGCCAGCAGCCCACTAGCGGGACTCTCAGATACGCAGTATTTT. The whole variable domain, filled in from reference TRBV9 and TRBJ2-3, reads DSGVTQTPKHLITATGQRVTLRCSPRSGDLSVYWYQQSLDQGLQFLIQYYNGEERAKGNILERFSAQQFPDLHSELNLSSLELGDSALYFCASSPLAGLSDTQYFGPGTRLTVL.

This sequence joins TRBV4-1 and TRBJ2-3; no clear D gene. Trimming pared 3 bases from V and 0 bases from J, leaving 10 bases between. In germline, CDR1 is MGHRA, CDR2 YSYEKL. This CDR3 is 15 amino acids long. CDR3 coding DNA: TGCGCCAGCAGCCAGGGTCAGACTAGCACAGATACGCAGTATTTT. Its translation: CASSQGQTSTDTQYF.

The chain uses TRBV2 and TRBJ2-5; 10 nucleotides align to TRBD1. This CDR3 comprises 14 residues. Per germline, CDR1 SNHLY and CDR2 FYNNEI. V was clipped by 8 bases and J by 2 bases; unmatched bases: 5. CDR3 sequence: CASLKDRGQETQYF. The CDR3 nucleotides read TGTGCCAGCCTAAAGGACAGGGGGCAAGAGACCCAGTACTTC.

This sequence joins TRBV4-3 and TRBJ1-1, with 8 nucleotides matching TRBD1. After removal of 0 bases from V and 3 bases from J, the junction contained 15 bases not matched to a gene. Germline values: CDR1 LGHNA, CDR2 YSLEER. The CDR3 contains 19 residues. The CDR3 nucleotides are TGCGCCAGCAGCCAAGATAGACAGGGGACCCTACCGCGGTACACTGAAGCTTTCTTT. Protein sequence: CASSQDRQGTLPRYTEAFF.

This chain links TRBV19 with TRBJ2-3; D unresolved. Looked up from germline, CDR1 is LNHDA and CDR2 is SQIVND (reference sequence). This CDR3 is 13 amino acids long. V gave up 4 bases and J gave up 6 bases, with 11 bases separating them. CDR3 in amino acids: CASSSSVLDTQYF. The CDR3, as DNA: TGTGCCAGTAGTAGTAGTGTTCTGGATACGCAGTATTTT.

This chain links TRBV27 with TRBJ1-4, with D possibly matching TRBD1 (6 bases). V was trimmed by 6 bases and J by 0 bases, leaving 17 bases between them. The germline CDR1 and CDR2 sequences are MNHEY and SMNVEV (reference sequence). This CDR3 spans 17 amino acids. Here the CDR3 reads CASRPLGQPATNEKLFF. Here the CDR3 DNA reads TGTGCCAGCAGACCGTTGGGACAACCAGCAACTAATGAAAAACTGTTTTTT.

This chain links TRBV12-3 or TRBV12-4 with TRBJ2-3; TRBD2 matches 11 bases. The CDR3 loop spans 12 amino acids. Trimming at V came to 6 bases and at J to 8 bases, leaving 1 base not matched to a gene. The CDR3 loop reads CASSGLAGTQYF. The DNA for the CDR3 is TGTGCCAGCAGCGGACTAGCGGGTACGCAGTATTTT.

The chain links TRBV29-1 to TRBJ2-5; possibly TRBD1 for D (6 bases). CDR3 length: 13 residues. V was shortened by 6 bases and J by 2 bases, with 13 bases between the two germline ends. From germline, CDR1 is SQVTM and CDR2 ANQGSEA. In nucleotides, the CDR3 is TGCAGCGTAGGACGGACAGATCAAGAGACCCAGTACTTC. Translated, it gives CSVGRTDQETQYF.

V and J are TRBV28 and TRBJ2-3; possibly TRBD2 for D (6 bases). Trimming pared 8 bases from V and 6 bases from J, leaving 24 bases between. The CDR3 has 16 amino acids. Germline values: CDR1 MDHEN, CDR2 SYDVKM. CDR3 bases: TGTGCCAGCGCCACGCCCGATGGCGGGATTGGTGATACGCAGTATTTT. It is translated as CASATPDGGIGDTQYF. The full variable domain, its missing parts supplied by reference TRBV28 and TRBJ2-3, is DVKVTQSSRYLVKRTGEKVFLECVQDMDHENMFWYRQDPGLGLRLIYFSYDVKMKEKGDIPEGYSVSREKKERFSLILESASTNQTSMYLCASATPDGGIGDTQYFGPGTRLTVL.

J is TRBJ2-1 and V is TRBV4-3, with TRBD2 identical over 13 bases. Per germline, CDR1 LGHNA and CDR2 YSLEER. The CDR3 totals 17 residues. The V gene end was trimmed by 4 bases and the J gene end by 3 bases; junction bases not matched to a gene: 6. The CDR3, as DNA: TGCGCCAGCAGCCGAGGGACTAGCGGGGATAACTACAATGAGCAGTTCTTC. Its protein product is CASSRGTSGDNYNEQFF.

This rearrangement joins TRBV4-2 to TRBJ1-1; tentatively, D is TRBD1 (6 bases). Trimming pared 1 base from V and 1 base from J, leaving 16 bases between. Germline lookup yields CDR1 LGHNA and CDR2 YNFKEQ. This CDR3 has 17 amino acids. In DNA form, the CDR3 reads TGTGCCAGCAGCCAAGCGGCCCAGGGGAGGGGGAACACTGAAGCTTTCTTT. Protein product: CASSQAAQGRGNTEAFF.